This T cell receptor beta chain stems from a study of CD8+ T cells in alopecia areata. On the study more broadly: The percentage of affected scalp area served as the score of severity for treated patients. Study-level findings and limits: Relative to normal scalp, lesional scalp, especially alopecia totalis/universalis, showed higher clonality.

About this clone: Its cognate antigen is unknown.

The authors extracted RNA and reverse transcribed it into cDNA as the sequencing template. This table comes from immunoSEQ multiplex PCR, and its TCRdb copy is limited to in-frame clones, with some not included. The data contain about 100,000 clones, about four fifths of them singletons. Documented treatment: oral pan-JAK inhibitor, 5-10 mg twice daily. Trimming removed 1 base from V and 5 bases from J, with 15 bases in between. The CDR3 has 15 amino acids. From germline, CDR1 is LGHNA and CDR2 YSLEER. The V and J genes are TRBV4-3 and TRBJ2-7; D is unresolved. The TCR was taken from a human donor with alopecia areata. The specimen was CD8+ T cells sorted from blood, collected at week 24, from a patient treated with tofacitinib. CDR3 region: CASSQGGELVNEQYF. The CDR3 DNA reads TGCGCCAGCAGCCAAGGGGGTGAGTTAGTCAACGAGCAGTACTTC.